This TCR beta chain emerged from a study of T cells after yellow fever vaccination. Overall study findings and caveats: Clones from primary vaccination mostly reappeared after the booster (over 95% CD4, roughly 87% CD8). Shared CD4/CD8 clonotypes were a small share, likely from convergent recombination.

Each CDR3 protein is one row after TCRdb ran MiXCR on the 5' RACE reads. This table has 250,000 to 400,000 distinct CDR3 sequences, 4% to 5.5% appearing once. V was clipped by 4 bases and J by 1 base; unmatched bases: 3. Germline lookup yields CDR1 MDHEN and CDR2 SYDVKM. The CDR3 consists of 15 residues. Details on this clonotype: Its antigen is undetermined.

The chain employs TRBV28 and TRBJ2-1, with TRBD1 matching 8 bases. The clonotype comes from a young man who received the YFV17D yellow fever vaccine. The sequencing here drew on PBMCs, taken 15 days after the yellow fever booster vaccination. The CDR3 region has the DNA TGTGCCAGCAGTTCGACAGGGGTGTCCTACAATGAGCAGTTCTTC. Its translation: CASSSTGVSYNEQFF.